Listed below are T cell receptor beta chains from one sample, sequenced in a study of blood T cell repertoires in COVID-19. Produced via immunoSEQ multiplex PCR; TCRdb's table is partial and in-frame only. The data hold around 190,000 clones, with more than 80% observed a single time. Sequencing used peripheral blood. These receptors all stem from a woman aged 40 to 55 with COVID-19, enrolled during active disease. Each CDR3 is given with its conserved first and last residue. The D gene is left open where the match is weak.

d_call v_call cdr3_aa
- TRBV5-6 CASSLVLRTGDSPLHF
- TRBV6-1 CASSEGVGRGYGYTF
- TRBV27 CASSLSGENQPQHF
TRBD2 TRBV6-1 CASSEAIAGGPYEQYF
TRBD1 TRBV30 CAWTPTGVVDGYTF
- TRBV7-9 CASTPDSDGEAFF
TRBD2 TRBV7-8 CASSLFVAGEGYNEQFF
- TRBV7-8 CASSLQWELFF
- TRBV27 CASRTYLRITEAFF
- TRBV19 CASSMSAPDTQYF
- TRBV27 CASGVTGSLVDEQFF
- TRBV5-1 CASSLREPVYEQYF
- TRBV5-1 CASSLGSRRQFSYEQYF
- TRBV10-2 CASSEVGGSGVSPLHF
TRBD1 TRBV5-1 CASSRPGQGTEAFF
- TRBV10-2 CASKGAGTGELFF
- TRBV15 CATSRRTIPGHLATDTQYF
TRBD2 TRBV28 CASSLRGDEQFF
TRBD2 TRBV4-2 CASSQEVGAGGKNNEQFF
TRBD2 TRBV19 CASSARTSGGAKNIQYF
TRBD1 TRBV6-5 CASSLELGQGYGYTF
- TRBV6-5 CASTGVQQNQPQHF
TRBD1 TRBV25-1 CASSEKGTVGEAFF
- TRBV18 CASSPSGVPGSPLHF
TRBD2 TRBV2 CASNSGTSGYNEQFF
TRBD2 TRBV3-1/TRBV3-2 CASSPRTSGSNEQFF
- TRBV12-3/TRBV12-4 CASSTGEEKLFF
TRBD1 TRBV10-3 CAILERIQGAKGENQPQHF
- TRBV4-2 CASSQVGGSTDTQYF
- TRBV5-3 CARSLGWFGYNEQFF
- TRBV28 CASSFPLVYTEAFF
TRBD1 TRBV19 CASSKSQGALGYEQYF
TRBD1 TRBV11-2 CASSPGQGGSYEQYF
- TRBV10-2 CASSDEAINQPQHF
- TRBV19 CASSIGRTGGELFF
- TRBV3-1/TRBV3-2 CASSLGVPTETQYF
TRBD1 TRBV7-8 CASSLIGTANQPQHF
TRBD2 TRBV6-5 CASSSERGRDGELFF
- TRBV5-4 CASSSGRAGANVLTF
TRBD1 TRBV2 CASVFTGQPPGGSYNEQFF
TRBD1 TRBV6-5 CASSYGDRMNTEAFF
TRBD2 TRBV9 CASSPYGVAGGPYEQYF
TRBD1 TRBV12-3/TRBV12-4 CASSRGTGQRTF
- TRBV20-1 CSASPWTAELNEKLFF